The source of this T cell receptor (beta chain) is a study of blood T cells in healthy people across ages. The CDR3 runs 14 residues. CDR1 and CDR2 (germline): MNHEY, SMNVEV (reference sequence). J gave up 6 bases and V 7 bases, and 8 bases lay outside the gene matches. Together with a sample-barcoded 5' primer, a J-beta primer mix was included in a second PCR lasting about 6 to 11 cycles. Every single cDNA molecule received a tag from a template-switch adaptor with 12 random nucleotides. Each CDR3 protein gets one entry after TCRdb re-called the 5' RACE reads with MiXCR. This sample has some 1,500,000 distinct CDR3 sequences; approximately 39% occur once, and the top ten carry about 3.8%. Study-level points and caveats: PBMCs were not sorted, which prevented a conclusive comparison of naive versus antigen-experienced cells. Long-lived and aged donors differed, with more naive CD4+ cells and higher diversity in the long-lived. Higher naive T cell percentage went strongly together with higher TCR beta diversity.

Comments on this clonotype: Its antigen is unknown.

Sequencing was done on a sample of blood. The V and J genes are TRBV27 and TRBJ2-7; 11 positions match TRBD2. This clonotype was sampled from a woman aged 18-30 years in good health. CDR3 coding DNA: TGTGCCAGCAAGTTAGCGGGAGGGGTTTCCGAGCAGTACTTC. Its protein is CASKLAGGVSEQYF.